Detailed here is one T cell receptor beta chain. Its antigen remains undetermined. It has no much larger one-base neighbor in the sample; base qualities were not kept. These data belong to a study of shared T cell receptors in the human thymus (dated by TCRdb to the early 2020s). Background for the entire study: The study examined how the human thymus generates shared, self-reactive T-cell receptor alpha chains.

The CDR3 starts with the cysteine, ends with the phenylalanine, and has 14 residues. CDR3 DNA only is kept here, 42 bases in frame from base 1. Trimming takes 5 bases from V and 3 bases from J, and the germline ends sit 13 bases apart. From the germline V gene (reference sequence), CDR1 is SGHKS and CDR2 is YYEKEE. Library preparation employed the immunoSEQ multiplex PCR assay. TCRdb re-hosts the immuneACCESS table, in-frame sequences only. Its copies lack some clones; in the studies checked, an unresolved V gene accounts for under half of them, and the cause for the rest is not known. The sample data list some 660,000 clones, and about 90% of these were observed just once. The ten biggest clones cover roughly 0.0086% of the sample. The same specimen was also included in a second study, on human thymus T cells. Looking at the second paper: Immunologically healthy infants undergoing open corrective cardiac surgery for congenital heart defects in Finland were used as donors. Thymus tissue was collected as surgical resects that were removed during corrective cardiac surgery. Both the thymic and the peripheral blood repertoires appeared to show biased V and J gene segment usage. The related research reported highly overlapping thymic TCR repertoires among unrelated individuals. The study characterized TCR alpha and beta repertoires from about 8 infant thymus samples and a few related peripheral blood samples. The infant donors were roughly 7 to 244 days old, and the cohort included roughly six males and two females. Thymocytes were mechanically released from the tissue and were stored as pellets of roughly 9-30 million cells at -70 degrees C. Genomic DNA was extracted from frozen cell pellets with a QIAsymphony instrument. The immunoSEQ multiplex PCR assay was used to amplify the TCRB and TCRAD loci from a standardized amount of quality-controlled genomic DNA. The amplicons spanned the V(D)J region and were long enough to cover the CDR3 and allow V and J genes to be identified. The amplicons were sequenced on an Illumina platform via the commercial immunoSEQ service. Corrections for primer bias and sequencing errors followed previously described methods, while TCRAD and TCRB definitions were based on the IMGT database. immunoSEQ Analyzer 3.0 and VDJTools were used for repertoire analysis, which covered basic statistics, V/J segment usage, diversity estimates, rarefaction and pairwise overlap. Diversity was estimated using the Chao1, ChaoE, Efron-Thisted, Shannon and inverse Simpson indices, and was also estimated on datasets down-sampled to the size of the smallest sample. Repertoire overlap was assessed by strict matching of CDR3 nucleotide sequence, V gene and J gene, and clustering was done by Jaccard-based multidimensional scaling. On average, thymus samples yielded about 730,000 unique TCRB clonotypes, whereas blood samples yielded roughly 80,000.

The sequenced material came from thymocytes. The clonotype originates from a boy in the first two years of life with a congenital heart defect. Donor details come from another sample of the same person, matched by shared clones. The receptor chain draws on TRBV5-5 and TRBJ2-3; TRBD1 is a weak D gene call, 5 bases matching. The sequenced DNA: TGTGCCAGCAGGCACCAGGGTTTTACAGATACGCAGTATTTT. Its translation is CASRHQGFTDTQYF.